This is a list of T cell receptor beta chains from one sample in a study of vaccination and CD4 T cells after COVID-19. Their target antigens are unknown. TCRdb fed the PCR reads into MiXCR, producing one record per CDR3 protein. The table shows approximately 20,000 distinct CDR3 sequences, with around half occurring only once. Sequences were obtained from CD4+ T cells from blood, cultured in vitro. Source of these receptors: a human donor who had recovered from COVID-19. The CDR3 runs from the conserved cysteine through the conserved F or W.

TRBJ2-4 | TRBV19 | CASGKLPGEGKNIQYF
TRBJ2-2 | TRBV10-3 | CAISEPAGVGTGELFF
TRBJ1-2 | TRBV5-1 | CASSLVVQGIDGYTF
TRBJ2-1 | TRBV6-1 | CASSEGGTVYNEQFF
TRBJ2-5 | TRBV24-1 | CATSDISGSGLETQYF
TRBJ2-3 | TRBV6-1 | CASSASGITDTQYF
TRBJ1-6 | TRBV30 | CAWTYGATGGPPLHF
TRBJ1-5 | TRBV7-2 | CASSFRGSNQPQHF
TRBJ1-2 | TRBV28 | CASRPTGRVYGYTF
TRBJ2-5 | TRBV20-1 | CSARDLLAGTQETQYF
TRBJ1-5 | TRBV6-1 | CASRLLAGSNQPQHF
TRBJ1-3 | TRBV19 | CASSFTPGPSSGNTIYF
TRBJ2-3 | TRBV24-1 | CATSDGEPRDTQYF
TRBJ1-5 | TRBV5-5 | CASSFTDTPRPQHF
TRBJ2-3 | TRBV7-7 | CASSPRLEADTQYF
TRBJ2-6 | TRBV6-2/TRBV6-3 | CASRETGGSGANVLTF
TRBJ1-2 | TRBV6-1 | CASSPGTGGSYTF
TRBJ1-5 | TRBV20-1 | CSARDTMGGNQPQHF
TRBJ2-1 | TRBV7-6 | CASSTGTSSGNEQFF
TRBJ1-1 | TRBV20-1 | CSARWGTENTEAFF
TRBJ1-1 | TRBV19 | CASSKQGENTEAFF
TRBJ1-1 | TRBV6-5 | CASSSRTGEAFF
TRBJ1-5 | TRBV2 | CASSAGNSNQPQHF
TRBJ1-6 | TRBV3-1 | CASSRDSNSPLHF
TRBJ1-4 | TRBV20-1 | CSASAATNEKLFF
TRBJ1-5 | TRBV30 | CAWSTGTGVRKAQPQHF
TRBJ1-1 | TRBV18 | CASSPTQPPAFF
TRBJ1-6 | TRBV28 | CASTSGQPNSPLHF
TRBJ1-5 | TRBV28 | CASSLIQGGRLNQPQHF
TRBJ2-3 | TRBV12-3/TRBV12-4 | CASSLTDTQYF
TRBJ2-5 | TRBV4-1 | CASSPFREETQYF
TRBJ2-7 | TRBV12-3/TRBV12-4 | CASSFGGTRYEQYF
TRBJ2-3 | TRBV15 | CATSRGQVTTDTQYF
TRBJ2-5 | TRBV7-9 | CASSQGGYETQYF
TRBJ2-7 | TRBV28 | CASSLWDRGAEQYF
TRBJ2-5 | TRBV2 | CASSEDTSGRAGETQYF
TRBJ2-7 | TRBV11-3 | CASSLGGSRGYEQYF
TRBJ1-4 | TRBV7-9 | CASSHLGLRRPSTNEKLFF
TRBJ1-1 | TRBV6-5 | CASSFQGNTEAFF
TRBJ1-5 | TRBV6-1 | CASSARQSSNQPQHF
TRBJ1-3 | TRBV6-1 | CASTTGGGNTIYF
TRBJ1-1 | TRBV18 | CASSPQGAGTEAFF
TRBJ2-7 | TRBV7-2 | CASSLGQDNEQYF
TRBJ1-3 | TRBV20-1 | CSARGPSSFSGNTIYF
TRBJ1-2 | TRBV12-3/TRBV12-4 | CASSSPSGGYYGYTF
TRBJ2-5 | TRBV20-1 | CSATTATEAQYF
TRBJ1-6 | TRBV30 | CACSRGDDSPLHF